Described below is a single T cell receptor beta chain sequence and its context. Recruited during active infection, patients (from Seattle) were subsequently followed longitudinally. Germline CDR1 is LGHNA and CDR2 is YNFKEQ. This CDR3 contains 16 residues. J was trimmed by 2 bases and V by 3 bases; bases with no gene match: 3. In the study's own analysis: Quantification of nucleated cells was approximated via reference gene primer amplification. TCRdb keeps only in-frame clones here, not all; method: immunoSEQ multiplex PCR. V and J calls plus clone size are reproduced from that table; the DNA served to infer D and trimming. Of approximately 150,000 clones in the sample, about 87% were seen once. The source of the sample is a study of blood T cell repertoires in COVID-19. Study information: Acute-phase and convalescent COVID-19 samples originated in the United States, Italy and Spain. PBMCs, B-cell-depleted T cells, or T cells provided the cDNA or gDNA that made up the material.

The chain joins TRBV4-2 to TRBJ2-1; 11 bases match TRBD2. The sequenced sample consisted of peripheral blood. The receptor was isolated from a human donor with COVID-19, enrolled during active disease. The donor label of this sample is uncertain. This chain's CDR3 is CASSHLAGGTYNEQFF. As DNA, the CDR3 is TGTGCCAGCAGCCACCTAGCGGGGGGCACCTACAATGAGCAGTTCTTC.